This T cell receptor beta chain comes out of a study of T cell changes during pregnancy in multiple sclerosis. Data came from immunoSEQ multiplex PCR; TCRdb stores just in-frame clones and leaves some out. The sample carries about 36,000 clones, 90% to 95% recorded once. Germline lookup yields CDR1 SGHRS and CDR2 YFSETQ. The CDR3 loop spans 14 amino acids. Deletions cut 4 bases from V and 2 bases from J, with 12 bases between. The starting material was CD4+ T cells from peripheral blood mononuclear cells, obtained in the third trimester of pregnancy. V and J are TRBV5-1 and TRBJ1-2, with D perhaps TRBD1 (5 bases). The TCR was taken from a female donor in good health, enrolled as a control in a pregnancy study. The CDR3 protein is CASSPGGSNYGYTF. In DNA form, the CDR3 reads TGCGCCAGCAGCCCGGGGGGTTCCAACTATGGCTACACCTTC.